These 17 T cell receptor beta chains were all obtained from the same sample, sequenced in a study of PD-1 blockade in classical Hodgkin lymphoma. Only in-frame clones appear in the TCRdb table, and some are missing; sequencing was by immunoSEQ multiplex PCR. Altogether about 25,000 clones are present, 69% being singletons, with the ten largest covering approximately 3.3%. Brentuximab vedotin exposure varied among the patients, all of whom had relapsed after autologous stem cell transplantation. The sequenced sample was peripheral blood mononuclear cells (PBMCs), obtained at baseline. The source is a human donor with classical Hodgkin lymphoma.

The gene calls are TRBV2 and TRBJ2-7, with no clear D. The CDR3 spans 16 residues. Germline CDR1 reads SNHLY; CDR2 reads FYNNEI. With 3 bases removed from V and 3 bases from J, the gap between germline ends came to 18 bases. The CDR3 DNA reads TGTGCCAGCAGTGACCAAGCCTCACGAATGAGCTACGAGCAGTACTTC. It codes for CASSDQASRMSYEQYF.

The chain is built from TRBV9 and TRBJ2-6; no clear D. V lost 4 bases and J lost 0, with 5 bases in between. Germline CDR1 is SGDLS and CDR2 is YYNGEE. The CDR3 totals 14 residues. CDR3 coding DNA: TGTGCCAGCAGCACTACCTCTGGGGCCAACGTCCTGACTTTC. Translated: CASSTTSGANVLTF.

The chain is built from TRBV30 and TRBJ2-1; D not certain. From germline, CDR1 is GTSNPN and CDR2 SVGIG (reference sequence). There are 13 residues in the CDR3. Trimming removed 4 bases from V and 4 bases from J, with 11 bases in between. The DNA for the CDR3 is TGTGCCTGGACAGATTATAATTACAATGAGCAGTTCTTC. Protein: CAWTDYNYNEQFF.

The V call is TRBV4-1, the J call TRBJ2-3; the match to TRBD2 covers 8 bases. This CDR3 region has 16 residues. Trimming took 0 bases from V and 5 from J; bases not matched to a gene: 7. Per the germline V gene, CDR1 is MGHRA and CDR2 is YSYEKL. CDR3 nucleotides: TGCGCCAGCAGCCAAGATCGGGGGGGGGAGAAAGATACGCAGTATTTT. It yields the protein CASSQDRGGEKDTQYF.

This chain links TRBV28 with TRBJ2-5; 11 bases fit TRBD2. The J call may be wrong; the DNA end is better matched by TRBJ2-7. Germline CDR1 MDHEN, CDR2 SYDVKM. The CDR3 covers 16 residues. CDR3 region: CASSPIAGGYYYEQYF. CDR3 DNA sequence: TGTGCCAGCAGTCCAATAGCGGGGGGGTACTACTACGAGCAGTACTTC.

This clone has a handful of counts. This chain uses TRBV4-1 with TRBJ2-1; D is possibly TRBD1 (6 bases). V was clipped by 3 bases and J by 8 bases, with 11 bases between them. The CDR3 sequence is 13 residues long. Germline-derived CDR1 and CDR2 are MGHRA and YSYEKL. CDR3 bases: TGCGCCAGCAGCCAGGGGGCCCAGGATGAGCAGTTCTTC. It translates to CASSQGAQDEQFF.

This rearrangement joins TRBV19 to TRBJ1-2, with no clear D. Trimming stripped 4 bases from V and 8 bases from J, with 17 bases between. The CDR3 is 14 amino acids. Looked up from germline, CDR1 is LNHDA and CDR2 is SQIVND (reference sequence). Here the CDR3 reads CASSREGSSLGYTF. The CDR3 DNA follows: TGTGCCAGTAGTAGGGAGGGCTCCTCCCTAGGCTACACCTTC.

This clone appeared a few times. V gene TRBV30 combines with J gene TRBJ2-3; D is undetermined. The length of the CDR3 is 13 residues. V was pared by 0 bases and J by 3 bases, with 7 bases between. Per germline, CDR1 GTSNPN and CDR2 SVGIG (reference sequence). In nucleotides, the CDR3 is TGTGCCTGGAGTGTAATAGCTACAGATACGCAGTATTTT. Protein product: CAWSVIATDTQYF.

This clone was counted once. The chain uses TRBV6-7 and TRBJ2-7; TRBD1 matches 9 bases. TRBV6-7 is an ORF, and what it does is uncertain. V was pared by 5 bases and J by 0 bases, with 5 bases of the junction left unmatched. The CDR3 sequence is 15 residues long. This CDR3 reads CASSRGTGSSYEQYF. CDR3 DNA: TGTGCCAGCAGTCGGGGGACAGGGAGCTCCTACGAGCAGTACTTC.

The V call is TRBV10-3, the J call TRBJ2-7, with 8 bases fitting TRBD1. Per the germline V gene, CDR1 is ENHRY and CDR2 is SYGVKD. CDR3 length equals 14 residues. The V segment lost 4 bases and the J segment 4 bases; nucleotides outside the gene matches: 6. The CDR3 protein is CAISAQGATYEQYF. The DNA for the CDR3 is TGTGCCATCAGTGCTCAGGGGGCAACTTACGAGCAGTACTTC.

The gene calls are TRBV5-6 and TRBJ1-5, with 8 bases aligning to TRBD1. After removal of 5 bases from V and 5 bases from J, the junction contained 9 bases not matched to a gene. This CDR3 is 15 amino acids long. Germline values: CDR1 SGHDT, CDR2 YYEEEE. The CDR3 here is CASSSDRGLDQPQHF. The CDR3 coding sequence is TGTGCCAGCAGTTCTGACAGGGGCCTTGATCAGCCCCAGCATTTT.

The rearrangement uses TRBV6-5 and TRBJ1-3; maybe TRBD1 (5 bases). The germline V gene has CDR1 MNHEY and CDR2 SVGAGI. Trimming took 8 bases from V and 1 from J, leaving 15 bases between them. This CDR3 spans 15 amino acids. The CDR3 nucleotides are TGTGCCAGCGGACCCTGGGGGAATTCTGGAAACACCATATATTTT. Translating gives CASGPWGNSGNTIYF.

The CDR3 DNA is TGTGCCAGCAGCCAGGGGACTAGTTACTCCTACAATGAGCAGTTCTTC. Translated: CASSQGTSYSYNEQFF. V usage is TRBV14 and J usage is TRBJ2-1; 8 nucleotides line up with TRBD2. The CDR3 extends over 16 amino acids. Trimming at V came to 3 bases and at J to 0 bases, leaving 4 bases not matched to a gene. Germline CDR1 is SGHDN and CDR2 is FVKESK.

The chain carries TRBV10-1 and TRBJ2-5; 9 bases agree with TRBD2. The DNA end lines up better with TRBJ2-7; the J call may be wrong. Germline lookup yields CDR1 WNHNN and CDR2 SYGVQD (reference sequence). The CDR3 runs 14 residues. The CDR3 DNA is TGCGCCAGCAGTGAAGGTAGCGGGGGTTACGAGCAGTACTTC. Translation: CASSEGSGGYEQYF.

V is TRBV9 and J is TRBJ1-1; D is possibly TRBD1 (5 bases). The CDR3 covers 14 residues. Germline assignment: CDR1 SGDLS and CDR2 YYNGEE. V was pared by 4 bases and J by 1 base, with 11 bases between. The chain's CDR3 is CASSPPGGNTEAFF. Here the CDR3 DNA reads TGTGCCAGCAGCCCCCCGGGGGGGAACACTGAAGCTTTCTTT.

This clone turned up a few times. The chain joins TRBV7-2 to TRBJ2-3; possibly TRBD2 for D (7 bases). Trimming took off 1 base at V and 0 bases at J, with 14 bases between the two ends. Germline V CDR1 and CDR2: SGHTA, FQGNSA. This CDR3 region has 17 residues. The CDR3 protein is CASSLDLGGPSTDTQYF. CDR3 nucleotides: TGTGCCAGCAGCTTAGATCTGGGGGGGCCCAGCACAGATACGCAGTATTTT.

The rearrangement uses TRBV6-5 and TRBJ1-3; D gene unclear. The CDR3 has 12 residues. CDR1 and CDR2 (germline): MNHEY, SVGAGI. Trimming left V 6 bases short and J 4 bases short, with 7 bases between. CDR3 in DNA: TGTGCCAGCAGAGGGAAAGGAAACACCATATATTTT. Residues: CASRGKGNTIYF.